This T cell receptor (beta chain) appears in the sequencing data of a study of T cells after yellow fever vaccination. Looking at the study overall: It was SMART-Seq v4 Ultra Low Input that prepared the fractions with low cell numbers.

Production of TCR cDNA was by 5'RACE template switching, which also added a universal primer site and UMIs. TCRdb used MiXCR to reprocess the 5' RACE reads, holding one entry per CDR3 protein. The sample has 500,000 to 650,000 distinct CDR3 sequences, about 17% seen once. The V gene end was trimmed by 3 bases and the J gene end by 4 bases; junction bases not matched to a gene: 8. The CDR3 is made up of 16 amino acids. Germline CDR1 is SEHNR and CDR2 is FQNEAQ (reference sequence). Study-wide results and limits: The secondary T-cell response peaked on day 5, not day 15, but was weaker. Post-booster repertoires again held most primary-vaccination clones (roughly 96% CD4, 88% CD8).

On this clonotype: Its antigen is unknown.

The chain recombines TRBV7-9 with TRBJ2-3, with 9 bases identical to TRBD2. Sequencing used PBMCs, obtained around 5 days after the first yellow fever vaccination. The TCR originated in a man aged 18-30 years who received the YFV17D yellow fever vaccine. This CDR3 reads CASSFSRGGAPDTQYF. The CDR3 nucleotides are TGTGCCAGCAGCTTTTCTCGCGGGGGGGCCCCAGATACGCAGTATTTT.